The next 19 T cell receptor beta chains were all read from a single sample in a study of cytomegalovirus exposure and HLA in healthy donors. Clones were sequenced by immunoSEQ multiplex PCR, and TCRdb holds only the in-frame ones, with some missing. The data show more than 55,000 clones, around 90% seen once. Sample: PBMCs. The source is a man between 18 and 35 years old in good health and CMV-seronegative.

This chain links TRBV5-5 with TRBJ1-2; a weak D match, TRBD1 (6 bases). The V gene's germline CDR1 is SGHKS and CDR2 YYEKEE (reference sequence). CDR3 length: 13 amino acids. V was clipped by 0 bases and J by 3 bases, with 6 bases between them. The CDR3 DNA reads TGTGCCAGCAGCTTGGAGGGGGACTATGGCTACACCTTC. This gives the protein CASSLEGDYGYTF.

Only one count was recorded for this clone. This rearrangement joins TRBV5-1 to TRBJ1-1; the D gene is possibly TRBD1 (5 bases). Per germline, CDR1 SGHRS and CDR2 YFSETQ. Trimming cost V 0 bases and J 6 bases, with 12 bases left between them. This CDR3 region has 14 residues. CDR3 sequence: CASSLGSQVPEAFF. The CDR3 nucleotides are TGCGCCAGCAGCTTGGGGTCACAGGTTCCTGAAGCTTTCTTT.

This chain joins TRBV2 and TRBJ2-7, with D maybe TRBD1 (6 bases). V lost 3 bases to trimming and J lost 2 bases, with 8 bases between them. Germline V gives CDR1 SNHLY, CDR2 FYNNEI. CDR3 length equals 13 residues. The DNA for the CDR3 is TGTGCCAGCAGTGAGGACAGTACCTACGAGCAGTACTTC. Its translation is CASSEDSTYEQYF.

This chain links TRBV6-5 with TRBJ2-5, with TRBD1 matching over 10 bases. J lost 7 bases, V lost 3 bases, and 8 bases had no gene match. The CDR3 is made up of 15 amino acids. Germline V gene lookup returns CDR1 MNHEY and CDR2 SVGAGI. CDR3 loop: CASSYTGQGIGTQYF. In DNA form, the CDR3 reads TGTGCCAGCAGTTATACGGGACAGGGGATCGGGACCCAGTACTTC.

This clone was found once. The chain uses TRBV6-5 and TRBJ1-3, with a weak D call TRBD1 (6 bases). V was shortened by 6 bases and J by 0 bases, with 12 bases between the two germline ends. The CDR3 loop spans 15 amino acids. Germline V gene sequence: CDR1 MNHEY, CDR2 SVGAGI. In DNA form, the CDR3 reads TGTGCCAGCAGGCAGGACAGCTACTCTGGAAACACCATATATTTT. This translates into CASRQDSYSGNTIYF.

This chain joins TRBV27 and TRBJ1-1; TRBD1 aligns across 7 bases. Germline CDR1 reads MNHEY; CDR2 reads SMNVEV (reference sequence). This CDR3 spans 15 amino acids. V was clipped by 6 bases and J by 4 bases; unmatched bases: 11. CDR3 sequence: CASSTNQQGSTEAFF. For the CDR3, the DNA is TGTGCCAGCAGCACTAACCAACAGGGGAGCACTGAAGCTTTCTTT.

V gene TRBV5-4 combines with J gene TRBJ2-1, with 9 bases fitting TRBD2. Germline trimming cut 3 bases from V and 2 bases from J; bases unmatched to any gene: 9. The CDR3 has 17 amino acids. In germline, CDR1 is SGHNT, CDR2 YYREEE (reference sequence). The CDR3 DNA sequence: TGTGCCAGCAGCTCTCGTACGACTAGCGGAACCTACAATGAGCAGTTCTTC. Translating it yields CASSSRTTSGTYNEQFF.

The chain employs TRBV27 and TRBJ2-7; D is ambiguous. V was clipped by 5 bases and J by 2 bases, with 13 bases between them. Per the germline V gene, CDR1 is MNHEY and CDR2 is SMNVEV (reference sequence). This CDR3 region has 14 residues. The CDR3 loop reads CASSLRHGPYEQYF. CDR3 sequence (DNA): TGTGCCAGCAGTCTAAGACATGGGCCCTACGAGCAGTACTTC.

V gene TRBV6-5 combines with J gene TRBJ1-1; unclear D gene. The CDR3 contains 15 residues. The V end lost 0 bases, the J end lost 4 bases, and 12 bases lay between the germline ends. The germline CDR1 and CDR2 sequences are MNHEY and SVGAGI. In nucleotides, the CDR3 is TGTGCCAGCAGTTACTCAGCGGGCTGGGGCACTGAAGCTTTCTTT. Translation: CASSYSAGWGTEAFF.

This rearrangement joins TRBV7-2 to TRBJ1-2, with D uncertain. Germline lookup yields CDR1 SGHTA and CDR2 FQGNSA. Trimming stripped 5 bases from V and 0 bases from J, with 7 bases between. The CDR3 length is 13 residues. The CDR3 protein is CASSPHSNYGYTF. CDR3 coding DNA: TGTGCCAGCAGCCCCCACTCTAACTATGGCTACACCTTC.

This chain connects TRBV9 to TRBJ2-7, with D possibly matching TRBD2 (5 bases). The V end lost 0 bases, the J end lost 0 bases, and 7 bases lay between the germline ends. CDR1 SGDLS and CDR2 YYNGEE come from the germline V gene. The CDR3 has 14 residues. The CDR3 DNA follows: TGTGCCAGCAGCGTAGGTGGGAGCTCCTACGAGCAGTACTTC. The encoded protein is CASSVGGSSYEQYF.

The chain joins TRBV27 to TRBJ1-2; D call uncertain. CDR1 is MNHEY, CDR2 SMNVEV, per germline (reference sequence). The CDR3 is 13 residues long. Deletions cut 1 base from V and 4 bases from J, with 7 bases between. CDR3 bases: TGTGCCAGCAGTTTATTGTCCGGCTATGGCTACACCTTC. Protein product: CASSLLSGYGYTF.

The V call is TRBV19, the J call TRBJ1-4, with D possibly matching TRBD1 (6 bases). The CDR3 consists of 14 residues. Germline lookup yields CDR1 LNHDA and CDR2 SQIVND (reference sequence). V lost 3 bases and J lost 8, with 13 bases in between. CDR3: CASSIGTYREKLFF. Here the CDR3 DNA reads TGTGCCAGTAGTATCGGGACATATAGAGAAAAACTGTTTTTT. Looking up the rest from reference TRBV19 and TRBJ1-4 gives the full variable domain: DGGITQSPKYLFRKEGQNVTLSCEQNLNHDAMYWYRQDPGQGLRLIYYSQIVNDFQKGDIAEGYSVSREKKESFPLTVTSAQKNPTAFYLCASSIGTYREKLFFGSGTQLSVL.

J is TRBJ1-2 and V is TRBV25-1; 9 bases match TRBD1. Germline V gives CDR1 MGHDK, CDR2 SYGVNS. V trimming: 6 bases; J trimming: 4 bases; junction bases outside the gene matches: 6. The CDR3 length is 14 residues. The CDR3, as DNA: TGTGCCAGCAGCGATCGGGACAGGGCCTATGGCTACACCTTC. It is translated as CASSDRDRAYGYTF.

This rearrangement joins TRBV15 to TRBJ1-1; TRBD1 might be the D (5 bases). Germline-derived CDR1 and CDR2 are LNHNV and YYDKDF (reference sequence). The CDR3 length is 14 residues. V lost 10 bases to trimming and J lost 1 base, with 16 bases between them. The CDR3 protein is CAIRPGLTNTEAFF. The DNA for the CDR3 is TGTGCCATACGGCCGGGACTGACGAACACTGAAGCTTTCTTT. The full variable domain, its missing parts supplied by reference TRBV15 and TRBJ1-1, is DAMVIQNPRYQVTQFGKPVTLSCSQTLNHNVMYWYQQKSSQAPKLLFHYYDKDFNNEADTPDNFQSRRPNTSFCFLDIRSPGLGDTAMYLCAIRPGLTNTEAFFGQGTRLTVV.

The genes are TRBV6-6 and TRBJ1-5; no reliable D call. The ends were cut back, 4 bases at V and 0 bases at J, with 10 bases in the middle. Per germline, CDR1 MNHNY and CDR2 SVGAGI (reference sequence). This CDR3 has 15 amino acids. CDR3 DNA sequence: TGTGCCAGCAGTTGGGCTGACAATAGCAATCAGCCCCAGCATTTT. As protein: CASSWADNSNQPQHF.

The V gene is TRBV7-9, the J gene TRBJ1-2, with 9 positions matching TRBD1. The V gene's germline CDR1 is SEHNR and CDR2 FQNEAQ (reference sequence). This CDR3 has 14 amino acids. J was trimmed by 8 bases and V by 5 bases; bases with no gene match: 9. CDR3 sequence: CASSEPTGGDGYTF. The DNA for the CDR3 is TGTGCCAGCAGCGAACCGACAGGGGGAGACGGCTACACCTTC.

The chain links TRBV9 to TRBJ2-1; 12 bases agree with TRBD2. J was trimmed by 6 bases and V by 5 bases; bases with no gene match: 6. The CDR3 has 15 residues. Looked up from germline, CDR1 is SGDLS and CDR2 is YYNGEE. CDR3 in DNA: TGTGCCAGCAGTAAAGAGGGACTAGCGGGCAATGAGCAGTTCTTC. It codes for CASSKEGLAGNEQFF.

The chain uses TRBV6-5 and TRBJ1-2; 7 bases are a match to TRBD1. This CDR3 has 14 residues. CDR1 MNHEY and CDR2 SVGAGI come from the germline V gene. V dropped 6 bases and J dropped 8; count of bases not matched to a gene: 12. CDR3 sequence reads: CASRGTTGSGGYTF. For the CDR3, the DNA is TGTGCCAGCAGGGGGACGACAGGGAGCGGCGGCTACACCTTC.